Listed below are T cell receptor beta chains from one sample, sequenced in a study of blood T cell repertoires in COVID-19. Sequenced by immunoSEQ multiplex PCR; TCRdb stores in-frame clones only, minus some. The sample holds around 180,000 clones, over 75% seen once. Sequenced material: peripheral blood. Every receptor here comes from a man aged 40-50 years with active or convalescent COVID-19. Each CDR3 is given with its conserved first and last residue. Fields, in order: CDR3 DNA, CDR3 protein, D gene, V gene, clone size, J gene. The D gene is left open where the match is weak. Some rows mark clone size as missing; the rest say once, few, many or name a class of expanded clone.

TGCGCCAGCAGCTCTTCACACAGGGGCACCGGGGAGCTGTTTTTT	CASSSSHRGTGELFF	TRBD1	TRBV5-1	-	TRBJ2-2
TGCAGCGTTGCGCGCGGGGGGGCCGCAGATACGCAGTATTTT	CSVARGGAADTQYF	TRBD2	TRBV29-1	-	TRBJ2-3
TGCGCCAGCAGCTCAGGGGGCCATGGCTACACCTTC	CASSSGGHGYTF	TRBD1	TRBV5-1	-	TRBJ1-2
TGTGCCAGCAGCAAGACAGGTCCCCCATCCTCTGGGGCCAACGTCCTGACTTTC	CASSKTGPPSSGANVLTF	-	TRBV9	-	TRBJ2-6
TGTGCCAGCTCACCAGTGAGGGACACTGAAGCTTTCTTT	CASSPVRDTEAFF	-	TRBV18	once	TRBJ1-1
TGTGCCAGCGACTCAGAGAGGAATTCACCCCTCCACTTT	CASDSERNSPLHF	-	TRBV2	-	TRBJ1-6
TGTGCCAGCAGCATCGGGACAGGGGAGGGTATAGGCTATGGCTACACCTTC	CASSIGTGEGIGYGYTF	TRBD1	TRBV7-8	-	TRBJ1-2
TGCAGCGCTCGACACCCCGGATCATATGGCTACACCTTC	CSARHPGSYGYTF	-	TRBV29-1	-	TRBJ1-2
TGCGCCAGCAGCTTGGCCCAGGGGCCGCTGAACACTGAAGCTTTCTTT	CASSLAQGPLNTEAFF	-	TRBV5-1	-	TRBJ1-1
TGTGCCAGCAGTTACTCGGCGGGGGGTCGAGAGACCCAGTACTTC	CASSYSAGGRETQYF	TRBD2	TRBV6-5	-	TRBJ2-5
TGTGCCAGCAGCTCGCGGCGGGGTGACAATGAGCAGTTCTTC	CASSSRRGDNEQFF	-	TRBV7-6	once	TRBJ2-1
TGTGCCAGCAGGCCGACAGGGCGCGGGGGCTACACCTTC	CASRPTGRGGYTF	TRBD1	TRBV5-6	many	TRBJ1-2
TGTGCCAGCAGCTTAGGAGGCAGGGCCTCCTACAATGAGCAGTTCTTC	CASSLGGRASYNEQFF	-	TRBV7-6	-	TRBJ2-1
TGTGCCAGCAGATCCAACACAGGGGCCCTAACCTATGGCTACACCTTC	CASRSNTGALTYGYTF	TRBD1	TRBV2	once	TRBJ1-2
TGTGCCAGCAGTGAGTCAGGGGGCCTCTCCTACAATGAGCAGTTCTTC	CASSESGGLSYNEQFF	TRBD1	TRBV25-1	-	TRBJ2-1
TGTGCCAGCAGCCCGAGACAGGGTGGACAGCCCCAGCATTTT	CASSPRQGGQPQHF	TRBD1	TRBV3-1/TRBV3-2	few	TRBJ1-5
TGCGCCAGCAGCCAAGTTACAGGGCCTGAAGCTTTCTTT	CASSQVTGPEAFF	-	TRBV4-1	-	TRBJ1-1
TGTGCCAGCAGCCAAACCACCGGGACAGGGTATCAGCCCCAGCATTTT	CASSQTTGTGYQPQHF	TRBD1	TRBV4-2	few	TRBJ1-5
TGCGCCAGCAGTGTGGGCCAGGTCACTGAAGCTTTCTTT	CASSVGQVTEAFF	-	TRBV10-2	-	TRBJ1-1
TGCAGCGTTGAGCCCCGGACAGCCGATGAAAAACTGTTTTTT	CSVEPRTADEKLFF	-	TRBV29-1	-	TRBJ1-4
TGTGCCACCAGTGATTTGCATGACAGCGCCTACACCTTC	CATSDLHDSAYTF	-	TRBV24-1	few	TRBJ1-2
TGTGCCAGCAGCGCCGGCGCCGGACAGGGTCTTTTGAACACTGAAGCTTTCTTT	CASSAGAGQGLLNTEAFF	TRBD1	TRBV9	-	TRBJ1-1
TGTGCCACCAGCAGAGGGGGGACTAGTATGGCGTACAATGAGCAGTTCTTC	CATSRGGTSMAYNEQFF	TRBD2	TRBV15	-	TRBJ2-1
TGTGCCAGCAGTGAAAGGCAGGGGGTGGGTAACACTGAAGCTTTCTTT	CASSERQGVGNTEAFF	TRBD1	TRBV6-1	-	TRBJ1-1
TGTGCCAGCAGCGCCCGGACAGGGCTGAACACTGAAGCTTTCTTT	CASSARTGLNTEAFF	TRBD1	TRBV5-6	-	TRBJ1-1
TGTGCCAGCAGCCCTATGGGGCAGGCTGCCGAGACCCAGTACTTC	CASSPMGQAAETQYF	-	TRBV6-2/TRBV6-3	once	TRBJ2-5
TGTGCCAGCAGCGTTACAGGGGGCGCATCTAACTATGGCTACACCTTC	CASSVTGGASNYGYTF	TRBD1	TRBV4-2	many	TRBJ1-2
TGCGCCAGCAGCTTGGACAGAGAAACAGATACGCAGTATTTT	CASSLDRETDTQYF	-	TRBV5-1	-	TRBJ2-3
TGTGCCAGCAAAGAGAGCCCGAACTATGGCTACACCTTC	CASKESPNYGYTF	-	TRBV2	-	TRBJ1-2
TGTGCCAGCAGCTTAGAGAAGGGGAGGATTGTACCTGAAGCTTTCTTT	CASSLEKGRIVPEAFF	-	TRBV7-2	-	TRBJ1-1
TGTGCCAGCAGCCCGACAGGGGGCTCGTATTTCTTT	CASSPTGGSYFF	TRBD1	TRBV7-2	-	TRBJ1-1
TGCGCCAGCAGGGGAGATATGAACACTGAAGCTTTCTTT	CASRGDMNTEAFF	-	TRBV5-1	-	TRBJ1-1
TGTGCCAGCAGGAATCCGCCCTACACAGATACGCAGTATTTT	CASRNPPYTDTQYF	-	TRBV6-5	-	TRBJ2-3
TGTGCTAGTGGTTTGGGGATTCTTTACGACAGGGGGACTCAGCCCCAGCATTTT	CASGLGILYDRGTQPQHF	TRBD1	TRBV12-5	-	TRBJ1-5
TGTGCCAGCAGCCCCGGACTAGCGGGGGACCTGGAGACCCAGTACTTC	CASSPGLAGDLETQYF	TRBD2	TRBV4-2	-	TRBJ2-5
TGTGCCTGGAGTGGGGGACAGTCCCACACCATATATTTT	CAWSGGQSHTIYF	TRBD1	TRBV30	-	TRBJ1-3
TGTGCCAGCAGCTTGGAGCCGGGACAGGGACACAATGAGCAGTTCTTC	CASSLEPGQGHNEQFF	TRBD1	TRBV11-2	few	TRBJ2-1
TGTGCCAGCAGCTCATACCGGGGGAAGTTTACAGAGACCCAGTACTTC	CASSSYRGKFTETQYF	-	TRBV11-2	-	TRBJ2-5
TGTGCCAGCAGTTCCCAGGGTTTGACCCTCCACTTT	CASSSQGLTLHF	-	TRBV28	few	TRBJ1-6
TGTGCCAGCAGTTTTTCTCCGGGTGATAATGAAAAACTGTTTTTT	CASSFSPGDNEKLFF	-	TRBV7-9	-	TRBJ1-4
TGTGCCAGCAGCCCGCTCGCGGTAACTGAAGCTTTCTTT	CASSPLAVTEAFF	-	TRBV7-2	-	TRBJ1-1
TGTGCCAGCAGCCGGGTTGAAGCGGACTCCTACGAGCAGTACTTC	CASSRVEADSYEQYF	-	TRBV4-2	-	TRBJ2-7
TGTGCCAGCAGCTTACAGATCGATAGACAGATATCACTCTATGGCTACACCTTC	CASSLQIDRQISLYGYTF	-	TRBV7-9	-	TRBJ1-2
TGTGCCAGCAGGACAGGACAGGACGAGCAGTACTTC	CASRTGQDEQYF	TRBD1	TRBV3-1/TRBV3-2	-	TRBJ2-7
TGTGCCAGCAGTTACGGGGGGGGTCGTGGGGACACCATATATTTT	CASSYGGGRGDTIYF	-	TRBV6-6	few	TRBJ1-3
TGTGCCAGCAGCTTAGATAACAGGGAGTTGGACTATGGCTACACCTTC	CASSLDNRELDYGYTF	-	TRBV5-4	-	TRBJ1-2
TGTGCCTGGGGAAGAGGGGACAACTCCTACGAGCAGTACTTC	CAWGRGDNSYEQYF	-	TRBV30	once	TRBJ2-7
TGTGCCAGCAGTTTATTTGGAGGCACTGAAGCTTTCTTT	CASSLFGGTEAFF	-	TRBV12-3/TRBV12-4	-	TRBJ1-1
TGTGCCAGCAGCCCCGATGCAGGGGGCGGGCGACCCCAGCATTTT	CASSPDAGGGRPQHF	TRBD1	TRBV9	-	TRBJ1-5
TGTGCCTGGACCGACAGTAGCAATCAGCCCCAGCATTTT	CAWTDSSNQPQHF	-	TRBV30	-	TRBJ1-5
TGTGCCAGCAGCGTCCGGGAGGAAGATACGCAGTATTTT	CASSVREEDTQYF	TRBD2	TRBV11-3	-	TRBJ2-3